The entry below describes one T cell receptor beta chain. This clonotype was observed many times. Its antigen target is currently unknown. No much larger clone is present one base from it, and per-base qualities are unavailable. Deletion took 7 bases off V and 8 bases off J, with a span of 21 bases between the germline ends. CDR1 and CDR2 are drawn from the germline V gene (reference sequence): MNHEY, SMNVEV. From the cysteine through the phenylalanine, the CDR3 covers 15 amino acids. The CDR3 DNA has 45 bases and is translated from base 1. The data originate from a study (dated by TCRdb to about 2016). Libraries were built with RT-PCR. Sequenced using an Illumina MiSeq. Clones were called with MiXCR by TCRdb after fastp trimmed the public reads at Q25, and only in-frame beta chains were retained. Identical CDR3 proteins give one entry, which carries the most common genes and DNA. A total of fewer than 800,000 distinct CDR3 sequences appear in this sample, over 12% of them only once. Jointly, the top ten make up 3.6% of the sample.

This TCR came from a female donor in good health, serving as a healthy control. The V gene is TRBV27 and the J gene is TRBJ2-1; perhaps TRBD2 is the D gene, with 7 bases matching. The sample consisted of memory CD4+ T cells from blood. The base sequence is TGTGCCAGCACCCCTTTGGGAGGGGGGAGCTATGAGCAGTTCTTC. It specifies CASTPLGGGSYEQFF.